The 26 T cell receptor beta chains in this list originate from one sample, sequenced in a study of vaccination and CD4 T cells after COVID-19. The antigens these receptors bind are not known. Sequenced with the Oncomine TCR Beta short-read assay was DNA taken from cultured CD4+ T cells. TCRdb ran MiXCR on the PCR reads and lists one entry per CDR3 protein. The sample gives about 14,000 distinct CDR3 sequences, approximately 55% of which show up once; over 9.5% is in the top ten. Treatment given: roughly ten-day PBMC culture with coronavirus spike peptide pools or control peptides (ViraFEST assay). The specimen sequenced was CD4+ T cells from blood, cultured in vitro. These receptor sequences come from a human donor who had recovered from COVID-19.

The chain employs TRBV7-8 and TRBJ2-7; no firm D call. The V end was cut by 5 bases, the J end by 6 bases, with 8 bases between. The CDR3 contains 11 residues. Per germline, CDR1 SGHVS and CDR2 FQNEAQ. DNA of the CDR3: TGTGCCAGCAGCCGAAGAGGCGAGCAGTACTTC. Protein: CASSRRGEQYF.

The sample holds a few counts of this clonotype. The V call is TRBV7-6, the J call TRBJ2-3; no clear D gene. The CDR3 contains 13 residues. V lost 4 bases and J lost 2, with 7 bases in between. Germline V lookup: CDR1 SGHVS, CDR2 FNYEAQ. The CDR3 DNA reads TGTGCCAGCAGCTCGCGGACCACAGATACGCAGTATTTT. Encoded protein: CASSSRTTDTQYF.

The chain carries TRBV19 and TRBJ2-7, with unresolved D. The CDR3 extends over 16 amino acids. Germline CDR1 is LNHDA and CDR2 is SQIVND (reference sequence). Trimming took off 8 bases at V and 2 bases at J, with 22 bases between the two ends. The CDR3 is CASANPALSYPYEQYF. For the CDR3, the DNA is TGTGCCAGTGCGAATCCGGCTCTATCTTACCCCTACGAGCAGTACTTC.

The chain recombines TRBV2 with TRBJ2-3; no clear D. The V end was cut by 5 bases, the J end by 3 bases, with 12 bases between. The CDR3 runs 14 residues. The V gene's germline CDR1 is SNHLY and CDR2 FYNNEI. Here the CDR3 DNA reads TGTGCCAGCAGTCAAGTCGGACGGACAGATACGCAGTATTTT. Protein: CASSQVGRTDTQYF.

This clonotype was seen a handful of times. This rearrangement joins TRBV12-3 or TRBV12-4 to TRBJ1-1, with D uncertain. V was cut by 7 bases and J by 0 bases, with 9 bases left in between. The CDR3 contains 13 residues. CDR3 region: CASMGRVNTEAFF. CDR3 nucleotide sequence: TGTGCCAGCATGGGCAGAGTGAACACTGAAGCTTTCTTT.

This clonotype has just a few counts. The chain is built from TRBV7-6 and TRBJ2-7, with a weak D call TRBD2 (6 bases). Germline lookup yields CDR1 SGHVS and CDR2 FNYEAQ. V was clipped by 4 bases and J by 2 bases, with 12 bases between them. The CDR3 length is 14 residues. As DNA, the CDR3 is TGTGCCAGCAGCTCCTTGACTAGTACCTACGAGCAGTACTTC. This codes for CASSSLTSTYEQYF.

Written as DNA, the CDR3 is TGTGCCAGCAGGGGGTGGACCTTC. It translates to CASRGWTF. The J gene is TRBJ1-2, the V gene TRBV27; D gene unclear. Germline V gene sequence: CDR1 MNHEY, CDR2 SMNVEV (reference sequence). Trimming stripped 6 bases from V and 14 bases from J, with 7 bases between. CDR3 length: 8 residues.

The CDR3 spells CSAREARGVNIQYF. CDR3 sequence (DNA): TGCAGTGCTAGGGAGGCCAGGGGCGTGAACATTCAGTACTTC. The chain uses TRBV20-1 and TRBJ2-4; D may be TRBD1 (6 bases). This CDR3 comprises 14 residues. Germline values: CDR1 DFQATT, CDR2 SNEGSKA (reference sequence). The V end lost 3 bases, the J end lost 7 bases, and 16 bases lay between the germline ends.

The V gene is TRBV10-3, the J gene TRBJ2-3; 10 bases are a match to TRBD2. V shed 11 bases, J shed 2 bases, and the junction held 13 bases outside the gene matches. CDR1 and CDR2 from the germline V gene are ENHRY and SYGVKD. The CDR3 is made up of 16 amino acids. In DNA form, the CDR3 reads TGTGCCGTCACGGGGGCTAGCGGGAGTGTCACAGATACGCAGTATTTT. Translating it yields CAVTGASGSVTDTQYF.

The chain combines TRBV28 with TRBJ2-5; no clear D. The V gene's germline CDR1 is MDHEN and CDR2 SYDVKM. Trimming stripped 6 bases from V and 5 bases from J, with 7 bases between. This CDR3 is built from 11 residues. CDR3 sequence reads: CASSWLETQYF. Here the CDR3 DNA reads TGTGCCAGCAGCTGGTTGGAGACCCAGTACTTC.

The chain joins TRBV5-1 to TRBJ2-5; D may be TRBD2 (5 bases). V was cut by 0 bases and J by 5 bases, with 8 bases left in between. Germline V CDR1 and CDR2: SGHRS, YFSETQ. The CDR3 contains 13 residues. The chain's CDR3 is CASSLAGSETQYF. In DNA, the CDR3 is TGCGCCAGCAGCTTGGCGGGGTCGGAGACCCAGTACTTC. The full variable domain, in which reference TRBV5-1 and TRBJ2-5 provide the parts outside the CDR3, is KAGVTQTPRYLIKTRGQQVTLSCSPISGHRSVSWYQQTPGQGLQFLFEYFSETQRNKGNFPGRFSGRQFSNSRSEMNVSTLELGDSALYLCASSLAGSETQYFGPGTRLLVL.

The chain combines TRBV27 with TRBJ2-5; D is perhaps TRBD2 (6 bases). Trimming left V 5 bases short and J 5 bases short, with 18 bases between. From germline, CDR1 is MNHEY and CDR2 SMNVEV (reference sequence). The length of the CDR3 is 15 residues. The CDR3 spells CASSNLRLGPETQYF. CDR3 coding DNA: TGTGCCAGCAGTAATCTACGACTAGGGCCGGAGACCCAGTACTTC.

CDR3 DNA: TGTGCCAGCAGCCGAAGGACAGGGATAATGGGCGGGGAGCTGTTTTTT. It yields the protein CASSRRTGIMGGELFF. The chain combines TRBV7-9 with TRBJ2-2, with TRBD1 matching 8 bases. V dropped 5 bases and J dropped 7; count of bases not matched to a gene: 12. Germline assignment: CDR1 SEHNR and CDR2 FQNEAQ (reference sequence). This CDR3 region has 16 residues.

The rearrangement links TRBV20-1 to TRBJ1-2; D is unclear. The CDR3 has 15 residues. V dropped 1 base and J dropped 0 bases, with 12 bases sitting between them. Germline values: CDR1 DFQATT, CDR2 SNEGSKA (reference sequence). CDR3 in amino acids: CSARGAHATNYGYTF. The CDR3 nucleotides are TGCAGTGCTAGAGGGGCACATGCTACTAACTATGGCTACACCTTC.

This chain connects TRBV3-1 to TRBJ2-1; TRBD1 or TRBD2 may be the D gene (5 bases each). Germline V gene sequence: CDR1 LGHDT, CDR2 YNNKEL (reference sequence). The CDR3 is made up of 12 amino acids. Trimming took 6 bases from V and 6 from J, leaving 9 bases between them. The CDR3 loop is CASRGDSNEQFF. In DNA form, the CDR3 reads TGTGCCAGCAGGGGGGATAGCAATGAGCAGTTCTTC.

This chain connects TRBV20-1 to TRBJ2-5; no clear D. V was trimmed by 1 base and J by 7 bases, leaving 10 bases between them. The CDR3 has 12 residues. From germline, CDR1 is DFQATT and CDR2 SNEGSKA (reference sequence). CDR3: CSARVQVTTQYF. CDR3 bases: TGCAGTGCTAGAGTGCAGGTTACGACCCAGTACTTC.

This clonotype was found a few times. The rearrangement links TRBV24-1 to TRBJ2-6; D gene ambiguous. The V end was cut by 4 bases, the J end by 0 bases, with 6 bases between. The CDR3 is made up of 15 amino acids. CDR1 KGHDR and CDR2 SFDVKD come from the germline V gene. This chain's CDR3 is CATSDPFSGANVLTF. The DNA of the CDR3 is TGTGCCACCAGTGACCCCTTCTCTGGGGCCAACGTCCTGACTTTC.

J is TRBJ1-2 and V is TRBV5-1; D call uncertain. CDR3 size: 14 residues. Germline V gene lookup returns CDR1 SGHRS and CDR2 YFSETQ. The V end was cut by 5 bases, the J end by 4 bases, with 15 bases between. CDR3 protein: CASREADKIYGYTF. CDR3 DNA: TGCGCCAGCAGAGAGGCAGACAAGATCTATGGCTACACCTTC.

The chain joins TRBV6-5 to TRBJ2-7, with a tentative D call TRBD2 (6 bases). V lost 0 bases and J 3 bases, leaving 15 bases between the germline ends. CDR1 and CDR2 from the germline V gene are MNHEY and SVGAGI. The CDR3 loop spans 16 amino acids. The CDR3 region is CASSYSVGTRDYEQYF. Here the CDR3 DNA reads TGTGCCAGCAGTTACTCCGTCGGGACGCGGGACTACGAGCAGTACTTC.

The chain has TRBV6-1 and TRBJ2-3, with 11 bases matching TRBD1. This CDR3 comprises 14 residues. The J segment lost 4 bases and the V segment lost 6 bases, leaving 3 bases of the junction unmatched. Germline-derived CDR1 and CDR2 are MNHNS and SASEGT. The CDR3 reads CASRGTGGADTQYF. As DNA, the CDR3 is TGTGCCAGCAGGGGGACAGGGGGGGCAGATACGCAGTATTTT.

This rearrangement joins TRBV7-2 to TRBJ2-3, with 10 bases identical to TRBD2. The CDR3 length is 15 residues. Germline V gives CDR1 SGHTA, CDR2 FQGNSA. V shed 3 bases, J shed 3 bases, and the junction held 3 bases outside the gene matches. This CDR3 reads CASSLGGLATDTQYF. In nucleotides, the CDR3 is TGTGCCAGCAGCTTGGGGGGACTAGCGACAGATACGCAGTATTTT.

CDR3 sequence: CAWLPAGGIDTQYF. CDR3 nucleotides: TGTGCCTGGCTCCCAGCGGGAGGTATAGATACGCAGTATTTT. This chain connects TRBV30 to TRBJ2-3; TRBD2 matches at 9 bases. The CDR3 sequence is 14 residues long. The V and J ends lost 5 bases and 5 bases, in that order; junction bases with no gene match: 8. CDR1 and CDR2 from the germline V gene are GTSNPN and SVGIG (reference sequence). The variable domain in full, with the rest retrieved from reference TRBV30 and TRBJ2-3, is SQTIHQWPATLVQPVGSPLSLECTVEGTSNPNLYWYRQAAGRGLQLLFYSVGIGQISSEVPQNLSASRPQDRQFILSSKKLLLSDSGFYLCAWLPAGGIDTQYFGPGTRLTVL.

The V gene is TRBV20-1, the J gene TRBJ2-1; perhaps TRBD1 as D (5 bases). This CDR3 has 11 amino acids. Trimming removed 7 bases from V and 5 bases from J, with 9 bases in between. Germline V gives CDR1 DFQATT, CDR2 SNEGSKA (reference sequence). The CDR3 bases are TGCAGTGGAGCAGGGAACAATGAGCAGTTCTTC. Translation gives CSGAGNNEQFF.

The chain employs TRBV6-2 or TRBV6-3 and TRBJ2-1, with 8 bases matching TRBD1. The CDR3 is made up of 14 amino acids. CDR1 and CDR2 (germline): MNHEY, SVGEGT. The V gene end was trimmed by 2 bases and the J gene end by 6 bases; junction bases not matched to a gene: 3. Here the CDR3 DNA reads TGTGCCAGCAGTTACCTCGGACAGGGCAATGAGCAGTTCTTC. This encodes CASSYLGQGNEQFF.

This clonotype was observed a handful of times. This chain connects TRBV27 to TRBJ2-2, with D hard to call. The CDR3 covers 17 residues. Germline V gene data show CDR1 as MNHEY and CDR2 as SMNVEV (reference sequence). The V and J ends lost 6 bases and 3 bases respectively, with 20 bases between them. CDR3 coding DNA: TGTGCCAGCAGACAACTTCAGTGGCAGAAGCACACCGGGGAGCTGTTTTTT. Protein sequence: CASRQLQWQKHTGELFF.

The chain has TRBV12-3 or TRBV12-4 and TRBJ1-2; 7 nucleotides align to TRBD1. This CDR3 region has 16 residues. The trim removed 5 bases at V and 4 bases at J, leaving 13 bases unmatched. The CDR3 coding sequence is TGTGCCAGCAGTACCTACTGGACAGGCTCACCCTATGGCTACACCTTC. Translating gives CASSTYWTGSPYGYTF.